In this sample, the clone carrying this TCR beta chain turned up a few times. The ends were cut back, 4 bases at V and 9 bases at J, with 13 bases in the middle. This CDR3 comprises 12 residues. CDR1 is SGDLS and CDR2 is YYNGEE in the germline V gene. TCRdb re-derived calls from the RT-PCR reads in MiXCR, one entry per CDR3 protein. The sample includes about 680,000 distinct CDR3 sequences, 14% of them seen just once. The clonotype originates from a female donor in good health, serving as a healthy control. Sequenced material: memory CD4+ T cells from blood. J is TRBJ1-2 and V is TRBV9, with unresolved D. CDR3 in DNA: TGTGCCAGCAGCAGGGCCTCTAGGAGCTACACCTTC. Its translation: CASSRASRSYTF.